Below are 25 T cell receptor beta chains sequenced from a single sample in a study of blood T cells in healthy people across ages. Together with a sample-barcoded 5' primer, a J-beta primer mix was included in a second PCR lasting about 7 to 11 cycles. TCRdb fed the 5' RACE reads into MiXCR, producing one record per CDR3 protein. The sample consists of fewer than 700,000 distinct CDR3 sequences, about 43% of them appearing once. Material for sequencing was blood. The receptors were sampled from an elderly man in good health.

V usage is TRBV20-1 and J usage is TRBJ2-5; 12 positions match TRBD2. The CDR3 is 17 residues long. Germline assignment: CDR1 DFQATT and CDR2 SNEGSKA (reference sequence). V gave up 0 bases and J gave up 1 base; unmatched junction bases: 6. The CDR3 reads CSARETRLAGVQETQYF. The CDR3 nucleotides are TGCAGTGCTAGAGAAACCCGACTAGCGGGAGTCCAAGAGACCCAGTACTTC.

The V call is TRBV20-1, the J call TRBJ1-5; possible D gene TRBD1, 6 bases. CDR3 size: 17 residues. V was clipped by 1 base and J by 0 bases, with 16 bases between them. Germline values: CDR1 DFQATT, CDR2 SNEGSKA (reference sequence). CDR3 loop: CSARGQADEYSNQPQHF. In nucleotides, the CDR3 is TGCAGTGCTAGAGGACAGGCGGACGAATATAGCAATCAGCCCCAGCATTTT.

This clonotype was found many times. The chain carries TRBV2 and TRBJ2-7; TRBD2 matches 8 bases. The V segment lost 5 bases and the J segment 2 bases; nucleotides outside the gene matches: 8. The length of the CDR3 is 15 residues. Germline V gives CDR1 SNHLY, CDR2 FYNNEI. The CDR3 is CASSSDRGGAYEQYF. CDR3 coding DNA: TGTGCCAGCAGTTCCGACCGGGGGGGCGCCTACGAGCAGTACTTC.

The rearrangement joins TRBV4-3 to TRBJ1-1; no definite D call. The germline V gene has CDR1 LGHNA and CDR2 YSLEER. V lost 0 bases and J lost 4, with 9 bases in between. This CDR3 spans 14 amino acids. The CDR3 protein is CASSQDREITEAFF. The CDR3 coding sequence is TGCGCCAGCAGCCAAGATCGGGAGATCACTGAAGCTTTCTTT.

This clonotype was detected a few times. V usage is TRBV6-5 and J usage is TRBJ2-3; perhaps TRBD2 as D (5 bases). Trimming took off 6 bases at V and 5 bases at J, with 12 bases between the two ends. Germline V gene lookup returns CDR1 MNHEY and CDR2 SVGAGI. The CDR3 length is 13 residues. The DNA of the CDR3 is TGTGCCAGCAGACGCATTGAGGGAGATACGCAGTATTTT. Translation gives CASRRIEGDTQYF.

The chain recombines TRBV27 with TRBJ1-4; D unresolved. Trimming took off 4 bases at V and 8 bases at J, with 14 bases between the two ends. The length of the CDR3 is 14 residues. CDR1 and CDR2 (germline): MNHEY, SMNVEV (reference sequence). The CDR3 DNA is TGTGCCAGCAGTTCCCACCGGAAACCCGAAAAACTGTTTTTT. It yields the protein CASSSHRKPEKLFF.

This chain connects TRBV6-2 or TRBV6-3 to TRBJ1-5; D not resolved. The germline CDR1 and CDR2 sequences are MNHEY and SVGEGT. V was shortened by 7 bases and J by 0 bases, with 4 bases between the two germline ends. The CDR3 has 12 amino acids. The CDR3 nucleotides read TGTGCCAGCACCGATAGCAATCAGCCCCAGCATTTT. It specifies CASTDSNQPQHF.

This chain links TRBV12-5 with TRBJ2-3, with 7 bases that match TRBD1. V lost 7 bases, J lost 3 bases, and 4 bases stayed unmatched. The CDR3 length is 13 residues. CDR1 and CDR2 (germline): LGHNT, FRNRAP. CDR3 amino acids: CASVRTGTDTQYF. CDR3 nucleotide sequence: TGTGCTAGTGTCCGGACAGGAACAGATACGCAGTATTTT.

This clonotype was counted between two and nine times. This chain connects TRBV6-2 or TRBV6-3 to TRBJ2-3, with 11 nucleotides matching TRBD2. Unmatched junction bases numbered 5, after V lost 3 bases and J lost 6 bases. CDR3 length: 15 amino acids. CDR1 MNHEY and CDR2 SVGEGT come from the germline V gene. For the CDR3, the DNA is TGTGCCAGCAGTTATAGCGGGGGGGCCAAGGATACGCAGTATTTT. Amino acid sequence: CASSYSGGAKDTQYF.

There are many counts of this clonotype. The V and J genes are TRBV7-2 and TRBJ1-4; tentatively, D is TRBD1 (6 bases). The CDR3 is made up of 14 amino acids. V was cut by 4 bases and J by 3 bases, with 9 bases left in between. Germline CDR1 reads SGHTA; CDR2 reads FQGNSA. This CDR3 reads CASSSTGSNEKLFF. CDR3 sequence (DNA): TGTGCCAGCAGCTCGACAGGTTCTAATGAAAAACTGTTTTTT. Full variable domain (outside the CDR3, taken from reference TRBV7-2 and TRBJ1-4): GAGVSQSPSNKVTEKGKDVELRCDPISGHTALYWYRQSLGQGLEFLIYFQGNSAPDKSGLPSDRFSAERTGGSVSTLTIQRTQQEDSAVYLCASSSTGSNEKLFFGSGTQLSVL.

Here the CDR3 DNA reads TGTGCCAGCAGCCAAGTGGGCGGGGGAAACAATGAGCAGTTCTTC. Its protein product is CASSQVGGGNNEQFF. The J gene is TRBJ2-1, the V gene TRBV4-2; 7 bases agree with TRBD2. Unmatched junction bases numbered 5, after V lost 1 base and J lost 5 bases. Per the germline V gene, CDR1 is LGHNA and CDR2 is YNFKEQ. This CDR3 contains 15 residues.

The rearrangement links TRBV5-1 to TRBJ2-7; D possibly corresponds to TRBD1 (6 bases). The CDR3 length is 14 residues. Trimming took off 4 bases at V and 0 bases at J, with 11 bases between the two ends. CDR1 and CDR2 from the germline V gene are SGHRS and YFSETQ. DNA for the CDR3: TGCGCCAGCAGCAGCGACAGGCCCTCCTACGAGCAGTACTTC. Translation: CASSSDRPSYEQYF.

The V call is TRBV7-9, the J call TRBJ2-1; D unresolved. V was clipped by 6 bases and J by 0 bases, with 15 bases between them. The germline CDR1 and CDR2 sequences are SEHNR and FQNEAQ (reference sequence). The CDR3 is 16 amino acids. The CDR3 DNA follows: TGTGCCAGCAGTAACCAGTCCTTTAACTCCTACAATGAGCAGTTCTTC. Translation: CASSNQSFNSYNEQFF.

This clonotype was detected a few times. The CDR3 region is CASRLLPGDDNEQYF. The CDR3 bases are TGCGCCAGCAGGCTTCTTCCAGGGGACGACAATGAGCAGTACTTC. V and J are TRBV5-1 and TRBJ2-5; D possibly corresponds to TRBD1 (6 bases). Germline V gene data show CDR1 as SGHRS and CDR2 as YFSETQ. V lost 5 bases to trimming and J lost 11 bases, with 25 bases between them. This CDR3 region has 15 residues.

The chain has TRBV11-3 and TRBJ2-1; the match to TRBD2 covers 7 bases. V lost 4 bases, J lost 10 bases, and 4 bases stayed unmatched. Looked up from germline, CDR1 is SGHNT and CDR2 is YENEEA. The length of the CDR3 is 12 residues. The chain's CDR3 is CASSSTSAEQFF. DNA for the CDR3: TGTGCCAGCAGCTCCACTAGCGCCGAGCAGTTCTTC.

This chain joins TRBV9 and TRBJ2-4; 11 bases align to TRBD2. The end of the DNA aligns better with TRBJ2-5, so the J call may be wrong. This CDR3 has 15 residues. Germline CDR1 is SGDLS and CDR2 is YYNGEE. CDR3 sequence reads: CASSTSGRSRETQYF. The CDR3 region has the DNA TGTGCCAGCAGCACTAGCGGGAGATCGCGCGAGACCCAGTACTTC.

In the case of this clonotype: The germline gene is not matched at one end of the junction; a read error may be the cause. This chain connects TRBV6-6 to TRBJ1-6; unclear D gene. Germline-derived CDR1 and CDR2 are MNHNY and SVGAGI (reference sequence). The CDR3 runs to 14 residues. In DNA, the CDR3 is TGTGCCAGCAGTTACGACGGGTATAGTTCACCCCTCCACTTT. Translated: CASSYDGYSSPLHF.

In DNA form, the CDR3 reads TGCAGTGCCGTCAGGGGGGCGGGAGAGAAGCAGTATTTT. It translates to CSAVRGAGEKQYF. J is TRBJ2-3 and V is TRBV20-1; D may be TRBD1 or TRBD2 (7 bases each). The V gene lost 6 bases and the J gene lost 11 bases, with 21 bases spanning the gap. This CDR3 is built from 13 residues. CDR1 is DFQATT, CDR2 SNEGSKA, per germline (reference sequence).

V and J are TRBV6-1 and TRBJ2-2; 8 bases align to TRBD1. Germline V CDR1 and CDR2: MNHNS, SASEGT. The CDR3 covers 14 residues. The J segment lost 3 bases and the V segment lost 9 bases, leaving 6 bases of the junction unmatched. The CDR3 protein is CASRGTGYTGELFF. CDR3 coding DNA: TGTGCCAGTCGAGGGACAGGCTACACCGGGGAGCTGTTTTTT.

The chain employs TRBV28 and TRBJ2-7; 7 bases fit TRBD2. This CDR3 spans 14 amino acids. Germline V gives CDR1 MDHEN, CDR2 SYDVKM. The junction had 8 bases not matched to a gene; V was cut back by 5 bases and J by 4 bases. The CDR3 loop reads CASSPPGGLYEQYF. The CDR3 nucleotides are TGTGCCAGCAGTCCTCCGGGGGGTTTGTACGAGCAGTACTTC.

This clonotype was counted a few times. The chain uses TRBV10-2 and TRBJ2-7; D gene ambiguous. CDR1 and CDR2 (germline): WSHSY, SAAADI. The CDR3 is made up of 16 amino acids. Trimming shortened V by 4 bases and J by 3 bases, and 19 bases separated the two germline ends. CDR3 nucleotide sequence: TGCGCCAGCAGTGTCACTCCTGGACGGCAAAACTACGAGCAGTACTTC. Translation: CASSVTPGRQNYEQYF.

V and J are TRBV7-2 and TRBJ1-4, with TRBD1 matching over 8 bases. The CDR3 is 16 residues long. V dropped 5 bases and J dropped 0; count of bases not matched to a gene: 5. CDR1 is SGHTA and CDR2 is FQGNSA in the germline V gene. This CDR3 reads CASSGQGRATNEKLFF. DNA for the CDR3: TGTGCCAGCAGCGGACAGGGACGTGCAACTAATGAAAAACTGTTTTTT.

This clonotype was counted only a few times. The chain uses TRBV6-4 and TRBJ2-3; 9 nucleotides line up with TRBD2. CDR1 is MRHNA, CDR2 SNTAGT, per germline. The CDR3 has 15 residues. The junction had 2 bases not matched to a gene; V was cut back by 3 bases and J by 1 base. The CDR3 protein is CASSDASGGTDTQYF. The DNA of the CDR3 is TGTGCCAGCAGTGATGCTAGCGGGGGCACAGATACGCAGTATTTT.

The chain couples TRBV6-5 to TRBJ1-1; tentatively, D is TRBD1 (5 bases). The V end was cut by 7 bases, the J end by 3 bases, with 15 bases between. The CDR3 spans 14 residues. CDR1 is MNHEY and CDR2 is SVGAGI in the germline V gene. DNA of the CDR3: TGTGCCAGCAATCGGCTAGGGGCGGACACTGAAGCTTTCTTT. As protein: CASNRLGADTEAFF.

With respect to this clonotype: Mismatch with germline at one junction end may stem from a read error. The chain recombines TRBV4-2 with TRBJ2-3; D possibly matches TRBD1 or TRBD2 (6 bases each). CDR3 size: 17 residues. Germline loops: CDR1 LGHNA, CDR2 YNFKEQ. CDR3 sequence (DNA): TGCGCCAGCAGCCAAGAAGTCTGGGGGGCTAGCACAGATACGCAGTATTTT. Protein sequence: CASSQEVWGASTDTQYF.